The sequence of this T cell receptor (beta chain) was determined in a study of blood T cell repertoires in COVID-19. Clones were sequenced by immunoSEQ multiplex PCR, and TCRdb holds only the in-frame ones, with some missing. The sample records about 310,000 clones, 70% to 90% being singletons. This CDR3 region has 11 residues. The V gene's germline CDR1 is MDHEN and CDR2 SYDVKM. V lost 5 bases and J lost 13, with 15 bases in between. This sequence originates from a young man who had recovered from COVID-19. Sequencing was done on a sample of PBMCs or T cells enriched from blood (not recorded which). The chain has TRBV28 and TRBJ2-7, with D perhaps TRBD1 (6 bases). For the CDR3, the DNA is TGTGCCAGCAGTCCCGCCGACAGGCGATACTTC. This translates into CASSPADRRYF.